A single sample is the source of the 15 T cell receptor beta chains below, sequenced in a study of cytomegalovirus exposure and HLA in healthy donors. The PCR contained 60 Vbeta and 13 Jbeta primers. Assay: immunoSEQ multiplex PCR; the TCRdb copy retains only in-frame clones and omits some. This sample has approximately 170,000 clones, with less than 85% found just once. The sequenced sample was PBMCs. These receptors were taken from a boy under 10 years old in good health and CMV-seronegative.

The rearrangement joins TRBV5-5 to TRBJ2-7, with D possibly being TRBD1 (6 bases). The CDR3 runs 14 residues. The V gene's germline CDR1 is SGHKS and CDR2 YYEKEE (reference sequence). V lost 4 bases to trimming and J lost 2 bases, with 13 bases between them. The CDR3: CASSRPDRPYEQYF. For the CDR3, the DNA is TGTGCCAGCAGCCGCCCGGACAGACCCTACGAGCAGTACTTC.

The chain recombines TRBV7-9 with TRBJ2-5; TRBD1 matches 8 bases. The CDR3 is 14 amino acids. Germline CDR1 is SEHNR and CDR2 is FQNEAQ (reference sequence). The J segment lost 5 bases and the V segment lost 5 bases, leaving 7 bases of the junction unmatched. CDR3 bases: TGTGCCAGCAGCCCTAATGACAGGGGCGAGACCCAGTACTTC. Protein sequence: CASSPNDRGETQYF.

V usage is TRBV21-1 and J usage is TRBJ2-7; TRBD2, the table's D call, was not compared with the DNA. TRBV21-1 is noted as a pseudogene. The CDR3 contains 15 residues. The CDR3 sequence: CASSSGGEETYEQYF. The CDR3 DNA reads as TGTGCCAGCAGCAGCGGAGGGGAGGAAACCTACGAGCAGTACTTC.

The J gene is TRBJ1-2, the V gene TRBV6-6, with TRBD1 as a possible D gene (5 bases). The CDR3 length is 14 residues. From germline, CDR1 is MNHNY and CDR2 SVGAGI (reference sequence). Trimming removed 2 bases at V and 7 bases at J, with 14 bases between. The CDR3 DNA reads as TGTGCCAGCAGTTACGAGGGCGGGGGAGGTGGCTACACCTTC. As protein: CASSYEGGGGGYTF.

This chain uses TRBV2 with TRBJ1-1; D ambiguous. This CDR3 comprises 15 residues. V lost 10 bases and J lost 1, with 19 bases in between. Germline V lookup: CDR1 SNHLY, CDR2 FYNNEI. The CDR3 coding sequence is TGTGCCATCCTGACGCGGGCCGAGGGGAACACTGAAGCTTTCTTT. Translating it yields CAILTRAEGNTEAFF.

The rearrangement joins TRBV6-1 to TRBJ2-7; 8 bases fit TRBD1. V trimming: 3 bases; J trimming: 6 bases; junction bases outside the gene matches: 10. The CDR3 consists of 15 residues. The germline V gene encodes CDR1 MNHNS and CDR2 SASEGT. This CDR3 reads CASSDLRTGTAEQYF. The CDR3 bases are TGTGCCAGCAGTGACTTACGGACAGGGACGGCCGAGCAGTACTTC.

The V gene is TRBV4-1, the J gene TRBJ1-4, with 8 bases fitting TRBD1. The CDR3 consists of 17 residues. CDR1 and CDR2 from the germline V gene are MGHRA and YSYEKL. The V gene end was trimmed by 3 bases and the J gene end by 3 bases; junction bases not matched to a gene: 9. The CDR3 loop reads CASSQGDRSFPNEKLFF. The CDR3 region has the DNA TGCGCCAGCAGCCAGGGGGACAGGTCCTTTCCTAATGAAAAACTGTTTTTT.

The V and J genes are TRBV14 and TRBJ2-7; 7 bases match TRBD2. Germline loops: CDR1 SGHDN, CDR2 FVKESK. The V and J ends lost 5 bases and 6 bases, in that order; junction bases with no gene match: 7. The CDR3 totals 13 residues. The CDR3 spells CASSSGWGGEQYF. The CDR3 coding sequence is TGTGCCAGCAGCAGCGGGTGGGGGGGCGAGCAGTACTTC. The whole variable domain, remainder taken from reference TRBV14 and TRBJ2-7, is EAGVTQFPSHSVIEKGQTVTLRCDPISGHDNLYWYRRVMGKEIKFLLHFVKESKQDESGMPNNRFLAERTGGTYSTLKVQPAELEDSGVYFCASSSGWGGEQYFGPGTRLTVT.

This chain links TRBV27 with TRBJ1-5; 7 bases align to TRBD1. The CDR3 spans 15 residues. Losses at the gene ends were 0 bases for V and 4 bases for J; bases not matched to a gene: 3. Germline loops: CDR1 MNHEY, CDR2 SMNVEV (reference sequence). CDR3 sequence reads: CASSLSGRGNQPQHF. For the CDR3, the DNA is TGTGCCAGCAGTTTATCCGGCAGGGGGAATCAGCCCCAGCATTTT.

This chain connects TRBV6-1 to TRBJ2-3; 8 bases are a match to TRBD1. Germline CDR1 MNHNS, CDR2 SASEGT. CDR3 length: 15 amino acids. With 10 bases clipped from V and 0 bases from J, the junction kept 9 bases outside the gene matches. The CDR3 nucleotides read TGTGCCACCGCCGGACAGGGACTGAGCACAGATACGCAGTATTTT. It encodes CATAGQGLSTDTQYF.

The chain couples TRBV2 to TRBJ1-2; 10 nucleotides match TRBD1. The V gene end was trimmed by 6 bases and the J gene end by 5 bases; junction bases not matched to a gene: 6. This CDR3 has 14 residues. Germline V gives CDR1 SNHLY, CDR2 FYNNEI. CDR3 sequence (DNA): TGTGCCAGCAGCCCGGGACAGGGGAGGTATGGCTACACCTTC. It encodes CASSPGQGRYGYTF. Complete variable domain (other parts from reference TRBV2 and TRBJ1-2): EPEVTQTPSHQVTQMGQEVILRCVPISNHLYFYWYRQILGQKVEFLVSFYNNEISEKSEIFDDQFSVERPDGSNFTLKIRSTKLEDSAMYFCASSPGQGRYGYTFGSGTRLTVV.

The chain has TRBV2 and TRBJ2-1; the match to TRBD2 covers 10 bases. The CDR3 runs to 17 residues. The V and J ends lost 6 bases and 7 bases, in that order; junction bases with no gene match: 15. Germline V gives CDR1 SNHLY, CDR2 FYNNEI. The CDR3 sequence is CASRGLAGVVIDNEQFF. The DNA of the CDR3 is TGTGCCAGCAGGGGCCTAGCGGGAGTGGTTATTGATAATGAGCAGTTCTTC.

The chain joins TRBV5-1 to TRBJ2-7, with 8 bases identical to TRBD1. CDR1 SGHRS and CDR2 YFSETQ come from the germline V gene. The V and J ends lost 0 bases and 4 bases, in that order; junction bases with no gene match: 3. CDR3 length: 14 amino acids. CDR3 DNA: TGCGCCAGCAGCTTGGGGACAGGGCAATACGAGCAGTACGTC. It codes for CASSLGTGQYEQYV.

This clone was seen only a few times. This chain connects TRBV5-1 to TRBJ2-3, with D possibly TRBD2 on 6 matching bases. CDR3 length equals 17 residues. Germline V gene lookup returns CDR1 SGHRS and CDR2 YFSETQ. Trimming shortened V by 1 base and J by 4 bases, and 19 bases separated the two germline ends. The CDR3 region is CASSLNGGMGSADTQYF. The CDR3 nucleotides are TGCGCCAGCAGCTTGAACGGGGGAATGGGTTCAGCAGATACGCAGTATTTT.

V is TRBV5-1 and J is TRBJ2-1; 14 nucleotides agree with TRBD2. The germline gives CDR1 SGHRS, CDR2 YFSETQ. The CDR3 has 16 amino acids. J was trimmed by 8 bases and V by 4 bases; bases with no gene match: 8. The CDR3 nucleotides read TGCGCCAGCAGCCCACGACTAGCGGGGGGGCGGGATGAGCAGTTCTTC. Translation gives CASSPRLAGGRDEQFF.